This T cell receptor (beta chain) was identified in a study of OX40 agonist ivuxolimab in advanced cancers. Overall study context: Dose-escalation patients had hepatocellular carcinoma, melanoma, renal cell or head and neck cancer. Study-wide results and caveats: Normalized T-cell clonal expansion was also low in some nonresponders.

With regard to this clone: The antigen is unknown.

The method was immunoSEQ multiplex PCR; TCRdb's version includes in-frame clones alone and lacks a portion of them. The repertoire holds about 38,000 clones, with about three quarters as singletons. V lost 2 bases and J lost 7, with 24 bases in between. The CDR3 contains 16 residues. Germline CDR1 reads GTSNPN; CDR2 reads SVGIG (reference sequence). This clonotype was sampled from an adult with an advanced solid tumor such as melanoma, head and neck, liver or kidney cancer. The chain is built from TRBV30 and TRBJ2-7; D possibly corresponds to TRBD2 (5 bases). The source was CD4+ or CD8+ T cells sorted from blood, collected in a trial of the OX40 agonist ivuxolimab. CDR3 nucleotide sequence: TGTGCCTGGAGTCAATCCAGGACTCACCCGTTAAGGGAGCAGTACTTC. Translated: CAWSQSRTHPLREQYF.